Given below is one TCR beta chain in context. The antigen this receptor binds is unknown. Base-call qualities are not available, and no considerably larger clone is one nucleotide away. In total, over 600 healthy bone marrow donors made up the cohort. Cohort members were all nominally healthy when sampled, although unrecorded immune exposures were likely present. The donor tested CMV seropositive and was one of the 289 seropositive cohort members. Each donor provided a peripheral blood sample, and peripheral blood mononuclear cells were used for TCR beta sequencing. Genomic DNA was extracted from the blood cell samples with the Qiagen DNeasy Blood Extraction Kit. This sample stems from a study of cytomegalovirus exposure and HLA in healthy donors (dated by TCRdb to 2016 to 2017). For context, the study as a whole: According to an earlier analysis of a few hundred of the donors, roughly 180 million T cells yielded 90 million to 140 million unique TCR beta sequences and more than 250 Gb of sequence data. About 330 gigabases of sequencing data and around 80 million unique TCR sequences made up an early release that covered fewer than 650 HLA-typed donors. The genetic ancestry cluster associated with self-reported Caucasian donors included approximately 85% of the 398 genotyped donors. The study aimed to test whether signatures of past pathogen exposure could be identified by cataloging public T cell receptors. The T cell repertoires of around 730 subjects were profiled by immunosequencing and related to cytomegalovirus serostatus. Along with the approximately 650-subject first cohort, a separate validation cohort of over a hundred different subjects was used. To predict cytomegalovirus infection status, the study combined high-throughput TCR immunosequencing, statistical association of individual TCRs with disease status, and machine learning. A later analysis re-analyzed previously published TCR beta repertoires from 666 donors and added high-resolution HLA genotyping to study TCR occurrence patterns. Rather than using new phenotypic data, the later analysis identified candidate immune exposures from TCR beta sequences and from how often those sequences occurred across donors. To decide whether each TCR beta V gene segment behaved as functional or pseudogenic, an earlier analysis of fewer than 750 of the donors relied on high-throughput TCR beta sequencing. Alongside the repertoire data, information on donor age, sex, ethnicity and CMV serostatus was compiled. In a later genetic analysis, genome-wide SNP genotypes for about three fifths of the 666 donors were used, and that subset was treated as a discovery cohort. All discovery cohort repertoires had been generated on a single sequencing platform. Both class I and class II loci were covered by HLA typing, at four-digit resolution. Typing coverage differed by locus: A, B, C, DRB1 and DQB1 were typed in about 620-630 donors, DQA1 in 522, DPA1 in approximately 600, and DPB1 in approximately 450. Several DR-DQ haplotypes were treated as single units for association and clustering because of strong linkage in the cohort. Across some 400 genotyped donors of the cohort, an average of 235,054 unique TCR beta nucleotide sequences per donor were sequenced, and 15% to 20% of those sequences were non-productive.

Trimming removed 0 bases from V and 4 bases from J, leaving 13 bases between the germline ends. As encoded in the germline V gene, CDR1 is SGDLS while CDR2 is YYNGEE. The CDR3 starts with the cysteine, ends with the phenylalanine, and has 15 residues. CDR3 DNA only is kept here, 45 bases in frame from base 1. What the authors observed across the whole study: Most TCR sequences were seen in very few donors, while some public TCRs were found in many individuals. This cohort had only TCR beta chains sequenced, and the lack of alpha or paired-chain data limited which features could be detected. In a later analysis, the rate of TCR association differed among HLA loci, with DRB1 alleles having the most associated TCRs and HLA-C alleles having the fewest. In a later analysis, around 17,000 TCR beta sequences were associated with specific HLA alleles at a false discovery rate of 0.05. The sequencing pipeline was judged likely to have produced a cluster of highly shared sequence variants as a technical artifact. In a later genetic analysis, a missense DCLRE1C variant was associated with V-gene and J-gene trimming of TCR beta chains, and the association was replicated in an independent cohort. The only immune exposure information available for the cohort was CMV serostatus. A later analysis found that HLA-associated TCR beta chains were more clonally expanded and had lower generation probabilities than equally common non-associated chains. Cytomegalovirus status was reported to be diagnosed by the classifier with high specificity and sensitivity in both the original and validation cohorts. The 87-base-pair reads could not distinguish some IMGT-functional V segments, including TRBV6-2 and TRBV6-3, so those segments were excluded. Linkage disequilibrium might explain the correlated functional status among segregating V segments, but an unknown experimental factor could not be excluded. Three of the identified cytomegalovirus-associated TCR beta chains were confirmed in vitro to be specific for cytomegalovirus antigens. The authors suggested that the approach could potentially be generalized to other disease states and immunological phenotypes. Because counts were too low, 15 to 20 rarely observed V segments, including chromosome 9 orphons, were excluded from the earlier analysis of fewer than 650 of the donors. In an earlier analysis of about 550 of the donors, most TCR beta V segments were observed in productive rearrangements about 87% or about 30% of the time, broadly matching IMGT annotations. When HLA alleles, especially DR and DQ, strongly co-occurred, attributing TCR associations to individual alleles was difficult. A later analysis found that most CMV-associated TCR beta chains appeared HLA-restricted, with HLA associations seemingly driven largely by CMV exposure. A later genetic analysis reported fewer N-insertions in productive TCRs among donors in an Asian-associated ancestry cluster than the roughly 700-donor mean. The presence/absence analyses assumed that sequencing depth was roughly uniform across donors, and that assumption may not be true. A total of some 180 TCR beta chains were listed by the study as associated with cytomegalovirus. Several of the top co-occurrence clusters appeared to be linked to parvovirus B19, influenza, CMV and Epstein-Barr virus, according to a later analysis. A further reported finding was that TCR beta sequences accurately predicted the HLA-A and HLA-B alleles for most subjects in the first cohort. Because HLA typing was missing for some donors at each locus, association tests included only the typed subset.

Library prep was done by the immunoSEQ multiplex PCR assay. For the multiplex PCR, a mixture combining 60 forward primers for TCR Vbeta segments and 13 reverse primers for TCR Jbeta segments was used. The CDR3 region of rearranged TCR beta genes was amplified from genomic DNA by a multiplex PCR assay. The Illumina HiSeq System was used to sequence the amplified TCR beta libraries as 87-base-pair reads. On the study's bioinformatics: In a later analysis, tens of millions of unique TCR beta chains were counted across the roughly 670 repertoires, and approximately 11 million of these chains were shared by at least two donors. A nearest-neighbor algorithm error-corrected the raw reads and collapsed the reads into unique sequences, merging closely related sequences to remove PCR and sequencing errors. Alignment of CDR3 sequences to IMGT reference sequences was used to assign V, D and J gene segments. For a sequence to be retained, at least a six-nucleotide match to both a V gene segment and a J gene segment was required. Rearrangements were classified as productive when the CDR3 lacked stop codons and remained in frame with V and J, and all other rearrangements were classified as non-productive. Following IMGT convention, CDR3 was defined as the stretch from the second conserved V-encoded cysteine up to the conserved J-encoded phenylalanine. The earlier analysis of fewer than 700 of the donors excluded sequences that lacked an unambiguous match to a single V gene segment. In an earlier analysis of roughly 600 of the donors, a V segment was called functional when productive rearrangements were above 56.7%, and segregating when the standard deviation between donors exceeded 5%. A statistical classification framework was built to diagnose cytomegalovirus status from the catalog of TCR beta chain sequences. In a later analysis, V and J genes were assigned by comparing TCR nucleotide sequences against IMGT/GENE-DB human TR gene sequences. Using the TCRdist pipeline, a later analysis assigned CDR3 sequences along with most-parsimonious VDJ recombination scenarios. A later analysis defined each TCR beta chain by its CDR3 amino acid sequence plus V-gene family, and excluded reads lacking a unique V-gene family. To address suspected cross-contamination and a sequencing artifact, a later analysis removed under 600 highly shared, low-generation-probability nucleotide sequences. A later analysis calculated a clonal expansion index for each public chain from normalized within-repertoire ranks of inferred template counts. A later analysis computed generation probabilities with a VDJ recombination model fitted to out-of-frame rearrangements, and checked the results against IGoR. In a later analysis, TCR-TCR, TCR-HLA and TCR-CMV co-occurrence was scored with hypergeometric tests, and a repertoire-size bias correction was applied to TCR pairs. In a later analysis, false discovery rates were estimated by permuting HLA or CMV assignments 20 times. In a later analysis, co-occurring TCRs were grouped using DBSCAN, with TCRdist sequence similarity added in when clustering inside HLA-allele-positive subsets. Repertoires with fewer than 30,000 or more than 120,000 public chains were left out of co-occurrence clustering, as were about five repertoires with anomalous nucleotide sharing. TCRdb mirrors the immuneACCESS table, restricted to in-frame sequences. Some clones are absent from its copies; in checked studies, under half trace to an unresolved V gene, and the reason for the others is unknown. From that table come the V and J calls and clone size; the DNA was used to work out D and trimming. This sample holds 50,000 to 60,000 clones; over 60% were observed only once. The ten biggest clones cover about 3% of the sample.

The sample taken for sequencing was PBMCs. The chain links TRBV9 with TRBJ1-2; matching of 5 bases hints at TRBD1 as the D gene. The sequence derives from a woman aged 40 to 50 in good health and CMV-seropositive. The CDR3 reads as follows: CASSVGAQATYGYTF. Read as DNA, the sequence is TGTGCCAGCAGCGTAGGAGCACAGGCTACCTATGGCTACACCTTC.